Below are 27 T cell receptor beta chains sequenced from a single sample in a study of control samples from healthy donors and cancer patients (dated by TCRdb to the early 2020s). The library came from the immunoSEQ multiplex PCR assay. TCRdb's version of the immuneACCESS table is confined to in-frame rearrangements and falls short of the full clone set. An unresolved V gene accounts for under half of the shortfall where checked; the remainder is of unknown origin. The sample contains more than 95,000 clones, 83% of them found a single time. The ten most abundant clones make up about 13% of the sample. The sample consisted of blood. The receptors originated from a woman aged 45-59 years in good health.

This clone was detected a few times. The chain links TRBV14 to TRBJ2-2; 7 nucleotides line up with TRBD1. The V gene end was trimmed by 6 bases and the J gene end by 0 bases; junction bases not matched to a gene: 7. CDR3 size: 16 residues. Per germline, CDR1 SGHDN and CDR2 FVKESK. The CDR3 DNA is TGTGCCAGCAGTCGAGTCAGGGGGTCGAACACCGGGGAGCTGTTTTTT. Amino acids: CASSRVRGSNTGELFF.

The chain has TRBV3-1 (or the pseudogene TRBV3-2) and TRBJ1-5; D remains unclear. The CDR3 covers 16 residues. Trimming stripped 0 bases from V and 0 bases from J, with 9 bases between. The germline CDR1 and CDR2 sequences are LGHDT and YNNKEL (reference sequence). This CDR3 reads CASSQDSGNSNQPQHF. Here the CDR3 DNA reads TGTGCCAGCAGCCAAGATAGCGGGAATAGCAATCAGCCCCAGCATTTT.

In its sample, this clone was seen a few times. The chain couples TRBV19 to TRBJ2-1, with a possible D match to TRBD1 (6 bases). The CDR3 contains 16 residues. Germline lookup yields CDR1 LNHDA and CDR2 SQIVND (reference sequence). Trimming stripped 3 bases from V and 3 bases from J, with 15 bases between. For the CDR3, the DNA is TGTGCCAGTAGTATCGGCACAGGGTCGTTCTACAATGAGCAGTTCTTC. Protein: CASSIGTGSFYNEQFF. Full variable domain (missing parts from reference TRBV19 and TRBJ2-1): DGGITQSPKYLFRKEGQNVTLSCEQNLNHDAMYWYRQDPGQGLRLIYYSQIVNDFQKGDIAEGYSVSREKKESFPLTVTSAQKNPTAFYLCASSIGTGSFYNEQFFGPGTRLTVL.

The chain has TRBV3-1 (or the pseudogene TRBV3-2) and TRBJ1-2, with D unclear. This CDR3 comprises 15 residues. CDR1 is LGHDT and CDR2 is YNNKEL in the germline V gene (reference sequence). Trimming took 1 base from V and 6 from J, leaving 15 bases between them. The CDR3 loop is CASSQVGWELNGYTF. CDR3 bases: TGTGCCAGCAGCCAAGTGGGTTGGGAATTGAATGGCTACACCTTC.

The gene calls are TRBV5-5 and TRBJ2-7; D not certain. The germline gives CDR1 SGHKS, CDR2 YYEKEE (reference sequence). The CDR3 contains 14 residues. V gave up 2 bases and J gave up 7 bases, with 16 bases separating them. CDR3 region: CASSLEPPPREQYF. The CDR3, as DNA: TGTGCCAGCAGCTTAGAGCCTCCTCCACGGGAGCAGTACTTC.

The rearrangement uses TRBV6-5 and TRBJ2-7, with 10 bases identical to TRBD1. Trimming cost V 6 bases and J 6 bases; bases outside gene matches: 8. The CDR3 has 14 amino acids. Germline lookup yields CDR1 MNHEY and CDR2 SVGAGI. The CDR3 spells CASRPDRGQREQYF. As DNA, the CDR3 is TGTGCCAGCAGACCCGACAGGGGGCAGCGCGAGCAGTACTTC.

This chain links TRBV27 with TRBJ2-5; D gene unclear. The length of the CDR3 is 11 residues. The germline V gene encodes CDR1 MNHEY and CDR2 SMNVEV (reference sequence). V was trimmed by 7 bases and J by 5 bases, leaving 8 bases between them. This chain's CDR3 is CASTSGETQYF. CDR3 in DNA: TGTGCCAGCACTTCCGGCGAGACCCAGTACTTC.

J is TRBJ1-1 and V is TRBV9; D uncertain. Trimming removed 3 bases at V and 0 bases at J, with 6 bases between. Germline CDR1 SGDLS, CDR2 YYNGEE. The CDR3 runs to 13 residues. CDR3 loop: CASSGGLNTEAFF. Here the CDR3 DNA reads TGTGCCAGCAGCGGCGGACTGAACACTGAAGCTTTCTTT.

This chain links TRBV24-1 with TRBJ2-5; 11 nucleotides agree with TRBD2. CDR3 length: 16 residues. With 3 bases clipped from V and 2 bases from J, the junction kept 4 bases outside the gene matches. The germline gives CDR1 KGHDR, CDR2 SFDVKD. DNA for the CDR3: TGTGCCACCAGTGATCCAGGGACTAGCGGACAAGAGACCCAGTACTTC. It is translated as CATSDPGTSGQETQYF.

The rearrangement links TRBV3-1 (or the pseudogene TRBV3-2) to TRBJ1-5, with 8 bases aligning to TRBD1. The germline CDR1 and CDR2 sequences are LGHDT and YNNKEL (reference sequence). The CDR3 consists of 15 residues. After removal of 0 bases from V and 4 bases from J, the junction contained 2 bases not matched to a gene. CDR3 DNA: TGTGCCAGCAGCCAAGAACAGGGGGAGAATCAGCCCCAGCATTTT. Its protein product is CASSQEQGENQPQHF.

J is TRBJ1-1 and V is TRBV15; 8 bases fit TRBD1. The CDR3 contains 15 residues. Looked up from germline, CDR1 is LNHNV and CDR2 is YYDKDF (reference sequence). With V trimmed by 1 base and J by 2 bases, 3 bases remained unmatched. The DNA of the CDR3 is TGTGCCACCAGCAGAGGGGACAGGCCAAACACTGAAGCTTTCTTT. It encodes CATSRGDRPNTEAFF.

The chain uses TRBV28 and TRBJ2-7, with 7 bases lining up with TRBD1. The CDR3 has 15 amino acids. The ends lost 10 bases at V and 4 bases at J; junction bases unmatched: 16. The germline gives CDR1 MDHEN, CDR2 SYDVKM. The CDR3 region is CATNLNRGWGYEQYF. The CDR3 DNA reads TGTGCCACCAATTTAAACAGGGGATGGGGTTACGAGCAGTACTTC.

The chain has TRBV4-2 and TRBJ1-2, with D unclear. With 0 bases removed from V and 2 bases from J, the gap between germline ends came to 10 bases. This CDR3 has 15 amino acids. In germline, CDR1 is LGHNA, CDR2 YNFKEQ. The CDR3 DNA follows: TGTGCCAGCAGCCAAGATGCAAGCTTAAACTATGGCTACACCTTC. It translates to CASSQDASLNYGYTF.

The chain carries TRBV6-5 and TRBJ2-7; possibly TRBD1 for D (5 bases). V was pared by 6 bases and J by 5 bases, with 8 bases between. Germline CDR1 and CDR2: MNHEY and SVGAGI. This CDR3 is built from 11 residues. The CDR3 loop reads CASRTDHEQYF. DNA for the CDR3: TGTGCCAGCAGGACAGACCACGAGCAGTACTTC.

The CDR3 loop is CATSRVGGQVEKLFF. The CDR3 DNA follows: TGTGCCACCAGCAGAGTAGGGGGCCAAGTTGAAAAACTGTTTTTT. The chain is built from TRBV15 and TRBJ1-4, with TRBD1 identical over 7 bases. This CDR3 has 15 amino acids. Germline assignment: CDR1 LNHNV and CDR2 YYDKDF (reference sequence). The J segment lost 7 bases and the V segment lost 1 base, leaving 6 bases of the junction unmatched. The full variable domain, in which reference TRBV15 and TRBJ1-4 provide the parts outside the CDR3, is DAMVIQNPRYQVTQFGKPVTLSCSQTLNHNVMYWYQQKSSQAPKLLFHYYDKDFNNEADTPDNFQSRRPNTSFCFLDIRSPGLGDTAMYLCATSRVGGQVEKLFFGSGTQLSVL.

CDR3 DNA: TGTGCCAGCAGCCAAGATCCCAATCAGCCCCAGCATTTT. It yields the protein CASSQDPNQPQHF. V is TRBV14 and J is TRBJ1-5; D not resolved. The CDR3 consists of 13 residues. Germline values: CDR1 SGHDN, CDR2 FVKESK. Trimming took off 0 bases at V and 3 bases at J, with 3 bases between the two ends.

The genes are TRBV6-5 and TRBJ1-6; 9 nucleotides align to TRBD1. The ends lost 8 bases at V and 8 bases at J; junction bases unmatched: 7. CDR1 MNHEY and CDR2 SVGAGI come from the germline V gene. The length of the CDR3 is 14 residues. CDR3 sequence reads: CASFPGQGHSPLHF. The CDR3 DNA reads as TGTGCCAGCTTCCCGGGACAGGGTCATTCACCCCTCCACTTT.

The chain recombines TRBV30 with TRBJ1-3; D is perhaps TRBD1 (5 bases). Looked up from germline, CDR1 is GTSNPN and CDR2 is SVGIG (reference sequence). The CDR3 loop spans 13 amino acids. V lost 0 bases to trimming and J lost 8 bases, with 11 bases between them. The CDR3 DNA reads TGTGCCTGGAGTGTCAGGGAGAGAGACACCATATATTTT. It encodes CAWSVRERDTIYF. The full variable domain, with the rest looked up from reference TRBV30 and TRBJ1-3, is SQTIHQWPATLVQPVGSPLSLECTVEGTSNPNLYWYRQAAGRGLQLLFYSVGIGQISSEVPQNLSASRPQDRQFILSSKKLLLSDSGFYLCAWSVRERDTIYFGEGSWLTVV.

The chain employs TRBV10-3 and TRBJ1-4; tentatively, D is TRBD1 (6 bases). The CDR3 is 13 amino acids. V shed 8 bases and J shed 2 bases, with 9 bases lying between them. The germline V gene has CDR1 ENHRY and CDR2 SYGVKD. The CDR3 sequence: CAIQGTTNEKLFF. DNA of the CDR3: TGTGCCATCCAGGGGACGACTAATGAAAAACTGTTTTTT.

In this sample, this clone turned up once. The chain is built from TRBV7-3 and TRBJ2-3, with D perhaps matching TRBD1 (6 bases). Germline-derived CDR1 and CDR2 are SGHTA and FQGTGA. The CDR3 contains 15 residues. Trimming removed 5 bases from V and 2 bases from J, with 14 bases in between. The chain's CDR3 is CASSKDRGDTDTQYF. In DNA, the CDR3 is TGTGCCAGCAGCAAGGACAGAGGGGACACAGATACGCAGTATTTT.

This clone was observed a handful of times. This chain uses TRBV10-3 with TRBJ1-2; 9 positions agree with TRBD1. The V segment lost 3 bases and the J segment 4 bases; nucleotides outside the gene matches: 15. The length of the CDR3 is 18 residues. Germline V lookup: CDR1 ENHRY, CDR2 SYGVKD. This CDR3 reads CAISDFLRGQGVLYGYTF. The CDR3 nucleotides read TGTGCCATCAGTGATTTTTTGAGGGGACAGGGCGTGCTCTATGGCTACACCTTC.

The V and J genes are TRBV7-2 and TRBJ1-5; 7 bases line up with TRBD1. J was trimmed by 3 bases and V by 2 bases; bases with no gene match: 4. The CDR3 loop spans 15 amino acids. Germline V gene sequence: CDR1 SGHTA, CDR2 FQGNSA. This CDR3 is CASSLWGQYNQPQHF. The CDR3 coding sequence is TGTGCCAGCAGCTTATGGGGACAGTACAATCAGCCCCAGCATTTT.

This chain links TRBV25-1 with TRBJ2-7, with 16 nucleotides matching TRBD2. Germline trimming cut 6 bases from V and 4 bases from J; bases unmatched to any gene: 12. The CDR3 has 18 residues. Germline V gene sequence: CDR1 MGHDK, CDR2 SYGVNS. The CDR3 reads CASSDPGLAGGPGYEQYF. The CDR3 coding sequence is TGTGCCAGCAGCGACCCGGGACTAGCGGGAGGGCCGGGGTACGAGCAGTACTTC.

The V call is TRBV9, the J call TRBJ2-7; 9 positions agree with TRBD2. This CDR3 comprises 15 residues. In germline, CDR1 is SGDLS, CDR2 YYNGEE. V trimming: 4 bases; J trimming: 4 bases; junction bases outside the gene matches: 9. The CDR3 spells CASSRFSGSGYEQYF. The CDR3 nucleotides read TGTGCCAGCAGCCGATTTAGCGGGAGCGGATACGAGCAGTACTTC.

The chain combines TRBV30 with TRBJ2-1; TRBD2 is a possible D gene (5 bases). Germline lookup yields CDR1 GTSNPN and CDR2 SVGIG (reference sequence). This CDR3 has 14 residues. V lost 1 base, J lost 8 bases, and 15 bases lay in between. The CDR3 region has the DNA TGTGCCTGGAGTGCCCTAGCCCGAGAGGATGAGCAGTTCTTC. It encodes CAWSALAREDEQFF.

The chain recombines TRBV7-8 with TRBJ2-6, with D uncertain. Germline V lookup: CDR1 SGHVS, CDR2 FQNEAQ. The CDR3 has 15 residues. Trimming shortened V by 1 base and J by 0 bases, and 4 bases separated the two germline ends. CDR3: CASSLVSSGANVLTF. The CDR3 DNA reads TGTGCCAGCAGCTTAGTGAGCTCTGGGGCCAACGTCCTGACTTTC.

This clone appeared a single time. This chain connects TRBV9 to TRBJ2-1; 8 bases match TRBD1. Trimming took 0 bases from V and 3 from J; bases not matched to a gene: 11. The CDR3 length is 18 residues. The germline V gene has CDR1 SGDLS and CDR2 YYNGEE. The DNA for the CDR3 is TGTGCCAGCAGCGTAGAAGGAACAGGGGGGTATCACTACAATGAGCAGTTCTTC. As protein: CASSVEGTGGYHYNEQFF.